Below are 29 T cell receptor beta chains sequenced from a single sample in a study of blood T cell repertoires in COVID-19. The data were produced by immunoSEQ multiplex PCR, yet TCRdb's version contains in-frame clones alone and is incomplete. Of approximately 99,000 clones detected, around 79% appear once; the ten largest clones hold 15% to 20%. Material for sequencing was peripheral blood. These receptors were collected from an elderly woman with active or convalescent COVID-19.

This clone was seen a few times. The chain is built from TRBV15 and TRBJ2-7; weak D call: TRBD2 (6 bases). Per the germline V gene, CDR1 is LNHNV and CDR2 is YYDKDF (reference sequence). Trimming pared 0 bases from V and 0 bases from J, leaving 12 bases between. The CDR3 is 16 amino acids. CDR3 DNA sequence: TGTGCCACCAGCAGAGATCGGTTCGGGAGCTCCTACGAGCAGTACTTC. Translation: CATSRDRFGSSYEQYF.

This chain joins TRBV4-3 and TRBJ1-5; D not resolved. Germline V gene lookup returns CDR1 LGHNA and CDR2 YSLEER. The CDR3 loop spans 17 amino acids. The V end was cut by 0 bases, the J end by 1 base, with 13 bases between. For the CDR3, the DNA is TGCGCCAGCAGCCAAGACCTTGAGGGTATCAGCAATCAGCCCCAGCATTTT. The encoded protein is CASSQDLEGISNQPQHF.

The chain links TRBV27 to TRBJ1-2; 10 bases match TRBD1. Germline V gene lookup returns CDR1 MNHEY and CDR2 SMNVEV (reference sequence). V gave up 8 bases and J gave up 8 bases; unmatched junction bases: 11. There are 14 residues in the CDR3. This chain's CDR3 is CASSQRQGAGGYTF. CDR3 coding DNA: TGTGCCAGCTCCCAGAGACAGGGGGCGGGAGGCTACACCTTC.

A few counts support this clone. V gene TRBV10-3 combines with J gene TRBJ1-6, with D possibly being TRBD1 (6 bases). In germline, CDR1 is ENHRY, CDR2 SYGVKD. The length of the CDR3 is 12 residues. V lost 10 bases and J lost 8, with 12 bases in between. Written as DNA, the CDR3 is TGTGCCACCCAGGGGAACGATTCACCCCTCCACTTT. It translates to CATQGNDSPLHF.

The V gene is TRBV6-4, the J gene TRBJ2-2; TRBD1 matches 8 bases. V lost 0 bases, J lost 5 bases, and 11 bases stayed unmatched. Germline V CDR1 and CDR2: MRHNA, SNTAGT. The CDR3 totals 18 residues. The CDR3 nucleotides are TGTGCCAGCAGTGACTCGAGCGTAGGACAGGGTTTGACCGGGGAGCTGTTTTTT. The encoded protein is CASSDSSVGQGLTGELFF.

This chain connects TRBV28 to TRBJ2-1; 8 nucleotides line up with TRBD2. CDR1 is MDHEN, CDR2 SYDVKM, per germline. V dropped 6 bases and J dropped 8; count of bases not matched to a gene: 9. The length of the CDR3 is 14 residues. The CDR3 sequence: CASRGRGAHDEQFF. In DNA, the CDR3 is TGTGCCAGCAGAGGGCGGGGGGCACACGATGAGCAGTTCTTC.

The chain recombines TRBV5-3 with TRBJ2-7; D is ambiguous. TRBV5-3 is classed as an ORF, of uncertain function. V gave up 2 bases and J gave up 1 base, with 13 bases separating them. This CDR3 spans 15 amino acids. CDR3 sequence reads: CARSLRCPRSYEQYF. The CDR3 nucleotides read TGTGCCAGAAGCTTACGGTGCCCAAGATCCTACGAGCAGTACTTC.

The chain has TRBV9 and TRBJ1-2; 7 bases align to TRBD1. CDR3 length equals 13 residues. Trimming removed 0 bases from V and 9 bases from J; junction bases left unmatched: 5. Per the germline V gene, CDR1 is SGDLS and CDR2 is YYNGEE. The CDR3 nucleotides read TGTGCCAGCAGCGTAGAGGGGGCCAGGAGCTACACCTTC. Its protein is CASSVEGARSYTF.

A word on this clone: An end of the junction differs from the germline gene, which may be a read error. The genes are TRBV5-1 and TRBJ2-1; D remains unclear. Germline loops: CDR1 SGHRS, CDR2 YFSETQ. CDR3 length equals 17 residues. As DNA, the CDR3 is TGTGCCAGCAGCTTGGAGTCGAGGCGGAGCTCCTACAATGAGCAGTTCTTC. Protein product: CASSLESRRSSYNEQFF.

The chain joins TRBV6-5 to TRBJ2-3; D is perhaps TRBD2 (6 bases). The CDR3 covers 15 residues. Trimming cost V 6 bases and J 0 bases, with 13 bases left between them. Germline V gene data show CDR1 as MNHEY and CDR2 as SVGAGI. CDR3 DNA sequence: TGTGCCAGCAGCTCTCGGGGGATAAGCACAGATACGCAGTATTTT. This gives the protein CASSSRGISTDTQYF.

This chain links TRBV29-1 with TRBJ2-7, with 13 positions matching TRBD2. V was pared by 4 bases and J by 3 bases, with 6 bases of the junction left unmatched. The length of the CDR3 is 15 residues. Germline V gene lookup returns CDR1 SQVTM and CDR2 ANQGSEA. CDR3 residues: CSVGPGLAGDYEQYF. The CDR3 DNA follows: TGCAGCGTTGGCCCTGGACTAGCGGGAGACTACGAGCAGTACTTC.

This chain uses TRBV6-5 with TRBJ2-3; D possibly corresponds to TRBD1 (6 bases). Trimming cost V 4 bases and J 2 bases, with 10 bases left between them. From germline, CDR1 is MNHEY and CDR2 SVGAGI. The CDR3 totals 14 residues. The CDR3 DNA reads as TGTGCCAGCAGTTTAACAGGGTACACAGATACGCAGTATTTT. As protein: CASSLTGYTDTQYF.

The V call is TRBV11-2, the J call TRBJ1-2; tentative D call: TRBD1 (5 bases). This CDR3 is built from 16 residues. In germline, CDR1 is SGHAT, CDR2 FQNNGV. The V end lost 1 base, the J end lost 1 base, and 13 bases lay between the germline ends. The CDR3 nucleotides are TGTGCCAGCAGCTTAGGGGTGCAGGGTAATAACTATGGCTACACCTTC. Residues: CASSLGVQGNNYGYTF.

The chain recombines TRBV3-1 (or the pseudogene TRBV3-2) with TRBJ2-1; possibly TRBD1 for D (5 bases). The CDR3 contains 14 residues. The V end was cut by 1 base, the J end by 5 bases, with 9 bases between. In germline, CDR1 is LGHDT, CDR2 YNNKEL (reference sequence). CDR3 residues: CASSQGAGNNEQFF. CDR3 nucleotides: TGTGCCAGCAGCCAAGGCGCAGGGAACAATGAGCAGTTCTTC.

This clone occurred once. The chain links TRBV29-1 to TRBJ1-4; 8 bases are a match to TRBD1. The germline V gene has CDR1 SQVTM and CDR2 ANQGSEA. The CDR3 spans 9 residues. The trim removed 2 bases at V and 16 bases at J, leaving 0 bases unmatched. CDR3 loop: CSVETGGFF. In DNA, the CDR3 is TGCAGCGTTGAAACAGGGGGGTTTTTT. Drawing the rest from reference TRBV29-1 and TRBJ1-4, the complete variable domain is SAVISQKPSRDICQRGTSLTIQCQVDSQVTMMFWYRQQPGQSLTLIATANQGSEATYESGFVIDKFPISRPNLTFSTLTVSNMSPEDSSIYLCSVETGGFFGSGTQLSVL.

The chain links TRBV7-9 to TRBJ1-4; TRBD1 matches 7 bases. The germline V gene has CDR1 SEHNR and CDR2 FQNEAQ (reference sequence). The CDR3 consists of 17 residues. After removal of 1 base from V and 3 bases from J, the junction contained 8 bases not matched to a gene. CDR3: CASSLGQGRGANEKLFF. In DNA, the CDR3 is TGTGCCAGCAGCTTAGGACAGGGTCGTGGTGCTAATGAAAAACTGTTTTTT.

This clone was detected only a few times. One end of the junction fails to match germline, which may point to a read error. This chain joins TRBV6-5 and TRBJ1-1; TRBD1 aligns across 9 bases. The CDR3 is made up of 13 amino acids. Germline-derived CDR1 and CDR2 are MNHEY and SVGAGI. CDR3 region: CASRTGTGSVLIF. CDR3 bases: TGTGCCAGCAGGACCGGGACAGGGTCCGTATTGATCTTT.

The V gene is TRBV5-4, the J gene TRBJ1-1, with TRBD1 as a possible D gene (6 bases). The ends were cut back, 5 bases at V and 3 bases at J, with 14 bases in the middle. CDR1 is SGHNT and CDR2 is YYREEE in the germline V gene (reference sequence). CDR3 length equals 14 residues. This CDR3 reads CASRQNRVDTEAFF. The DNA for the CDR3 is TGTGCCAGCAGGCAAAACAGGGTAGACACTGAAGCTTTCTTT.

This clone has only one observation. The chain uses TRBV7-2 and TRBJ2-3, with 13 nucleotides matching TRBD2. Trimming at V came to 2 bases and at J to 1 base, leaving 9 bases not matched to a gene. The germline gives CDR1 SGHTA, CDR2 FQGNSA. The CDR3 runs 19 residues. The CDR3 sequence: CASSLRGLAGVFGTDTQYF. CDR3 in DNA: TGTGCCAGCAGCTTACGAGGACTAGCGGGAGTTTTTGGCACAGATACGCAGTATTTT.

This clone was detected only once. The rearrangement links TRBV7-9 to TRBJ2-7; no firm D call. Trimming took 8 bases from V and 6 from J, leaving 11 bases between them. The germline V gene encodes CDR1 SEHNR and CDR2 FQNEAQ (reference sequence). The CDR3 is made up of 11 amino acids. The CDR3 nucleotides are TGTGCCAGCGAGCAAGAACGCGAGCAGTACTTC. Translating it yields CASEQEREQYF.

The chain joins TRBV7-2 to TRBJ2-7, with 11 bases matching TRBD2. There are 17 residues in the CDR3. Losses at the gene ends were 5 bases for V and 0 bases for J; bases not matched to a gene: 9. Per the germline V gene, CDR1 is SGHTA and CDR2 is FQGNSA. This chain's CDR3 is CASSAGSGRGLSYEQYF. CDR3 coding DNA: TGTGCCAGCAGCGCGGGTAGCGGGAGGGGCCTCTCCTACGAGCAGTACTTC. Filled out from reference TRBV7-2 and TRBJ2-7, the complete variable domain reads GAGVSQSPSNKVTEKGKDVELRCDPISGHTALYWYRQSLGQGLEFLIYFQGNSAPDKSGLPSDRFSAERTGGSVSTLTIQRTQQEDSAVYLCASSAGSGRGLSYEQYFGPGTRLTVT.

This clone came up a few times. The J gene is TRBJ2-6, the V gene TRBV19; D unclear. Between the trimmed V and J ends, which lost 5 bases and 0 bases, there was a span of 8 bases. Germline V gene lookup returns CDR1 LNHDA and CDR2 SQIVND (reference sequence). CDR3 length equals 15 residues. CDR3 sequence reads: CASSVRFSGANVLTF. The CDR3 DNA is TGTGCCAGTAGTGTCAGGTTCTCTGGGGCCAACGTCCTGACTTTC.

The chain has TRBV4-1 and TRBJ2-2; 8 bases map to TRBD1. Germline values: CDR1 MGHRA, CDR2 YSYEKL. The CDR3 has 15 residues. Germline trimming cut 3 bases from V and 5 bases from J; bases unmatched to any gene: 5. CDR3 DNA sequence: TGCGCCAGCAGCCACTTGGACAGGGAGACCGGGGAGCTGTTTTTT. As protein: CASSHLDRETGELFF.

This sequence joins TRBV10-3 and TRBJ2-4; 8 bases agree with TRBD2. V gave up 11 bases and J gave up 0 bases; unmatched junction bases: 9. Per the germline V gene, CDR1 is ENHRY and CDR2 is SYGVKD. This CDR3 has 15 amino acids. The CDR3 loop is CAATSGDLAKNIQYF. The CDR3 DNA reads as TGTGCCGCTACTAGCGGAGACCTAGCCAAAAACATTCAGTACTTC.

The genes are TRBV30 and TRBJ1-1, with D possibly being TRBD1 (6 bases). Germline lookup yields CDR1 GTSNPN and CDR2 SVGIG (reference sequence). The CDR3 has 13 amino acids. V lost 4 bases to trimming and J lost 5 bases, with 14 bases between them. CDR3 loop: CAWKAGARTEAFF. The CDR3 DNA follows: TGTGCCTGGAAGGCGGGGGCGCGGACTGAAGCTTTCTTT.

The CDR3 DNA sequence: TGTGCCAGTAGTGCTAGCGGGGCGGGCAATCAGCCCCAGCATTTT. It yields the protein CASSASGAGNQPQHF. The chain uses TRBV19 and TRBJ1-5, with D tentatively TRBD1 (5 bases). V gave up 5 bases and J gave up 2 bases, with 13 bases separating them. This CDR3 has 15 amino acids. The germline V gene has CDR1 LNHDA and CDR2 SQIVND (reference sequence).

The chain uses TRBV10-1 and TRBJ1-2; 7 nucleotides match TRBD1. The CDR3 sequence is 13 residues long. Looked up from germline, CDR1 is WNHNN and CDR2 is SYGVQD (reference sequence). V shed 6 bases, J shed 2 bases, and the junction held 3 bases outside the gene matches. This CDR3 is CASSRDSNYGYTF. The CDR3 coding sequence is TGCGCCAGCAGCCGGGACAGCAACTATGGCTACACCTTC.

The V gene is TRBV9, the J gene TRBJ2-7, with D perhaps TRBD2 (5 bases). Germline CDR1 and CDR2: SGDLS and YYNGEE. V was trimmed by 0 bases and J by 4 bases, leaving 8 bases between them. This CDR3 has 13 residues. CDR3 in DNA: TGTGCCAGCAGCGTAGGACGGGATTACGAGCAGTACTTC. Translated: CASSVGRDYEQYF.

CDR3 region: CASSLMAGGQYF. CDR3 DNA sequence: TGTGCCAGCAGCTTGATGGCGGGAGGGCAGTACTTC. The chain uses TRBV7-9 and TRBJ2-7; TRBD2 agrees at 8 bases. Germline V gene lookup returns CDR1 SEHNR and CDR2 FQNEAQ (reference sequence). The CDR3 extends over 12 amino acids. V shed 3 bases and J 9 bases; nucleotides not matched to a gene: 4.